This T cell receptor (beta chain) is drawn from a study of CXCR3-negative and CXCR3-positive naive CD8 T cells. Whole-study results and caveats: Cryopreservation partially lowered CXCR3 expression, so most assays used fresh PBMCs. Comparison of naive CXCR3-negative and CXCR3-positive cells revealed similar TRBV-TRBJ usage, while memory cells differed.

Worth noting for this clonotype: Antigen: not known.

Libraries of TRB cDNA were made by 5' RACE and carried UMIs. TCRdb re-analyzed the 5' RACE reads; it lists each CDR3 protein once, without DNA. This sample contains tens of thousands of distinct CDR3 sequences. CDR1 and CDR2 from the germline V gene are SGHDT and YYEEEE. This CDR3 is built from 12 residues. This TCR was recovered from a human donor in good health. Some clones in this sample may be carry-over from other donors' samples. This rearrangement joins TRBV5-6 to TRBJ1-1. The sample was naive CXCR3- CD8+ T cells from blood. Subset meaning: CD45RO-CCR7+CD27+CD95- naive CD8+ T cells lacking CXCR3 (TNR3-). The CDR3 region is CASRKLNTEAFF.